These 31 T cell receptor beta chains came from one sample sequenced in a study of OX40 agonist ivuxolimab in advanced cancers. The protocol was immunoSEQ multiplex PCR, while the TCRdb copy is restricted to in-frame clones and leaves out a portion. The table records approximately 60,000 clones, about 94% of them present only once. Sequenced here: CD4+ or CD8+ T cells sorted from blood, sampled in a trial of the OX40 agonist ivuxolimab. The source of these receptors is an adult with an advanced solid tumor such as melanoma, head and neck, liver or kidney cancer.

The J gene is TRBJ1-2, the V gene TRBV28; 9 nucleotides line up with TRBD1. V lost 6 bases, J lost 4 bases, and 18 bases stayed unmatched. The germline V gene has CDR1 MDHEN and CDR2 SYDVKM. The CDR3 consists of 18 residues. The CDR3 DNA is TGTGCCAGCAGGTCTGACGCCGGGACAGGGTCGACATTCTATGGCTACACCTTC. It yields the protein CASRSDAGTGSTFYGYTF.

The V gene is TRBV5-1, the J gene TRBJ2-7; D may be TRBD1 or TRBD2 (5 bases each). Per germline, CDR1 SGHRS and CDR2 YFSETQ. V dropped 2 bases and J dropped 2 bases, with 11 bases sitting between them. This CDR3 has 14 amino acids. For the CDR3, the DNA is TGCGCCAGCAGCTTAACTATGGGGGCCTACGAGCAGTACTTC. Its protein product is CASSLTMGAYEQYF.

The J gene is TRBJ2-7, the V gene TRBV14; D unresolved. Germline CDR1 and CDR2: SGHDN and FVKESK. V was pared by 0 bases and J by 2 bases, with 5 bases between. The CDR3 has 13 amino acids. The CDR3 nucleotides read TGTGCCAGCAGCCAAGATCCCGCCTACGAGCAGTACTTC. Its protein is CASSQDPAYEQYF.

CDR3: CASSQDRTGGQGTEAFF. The CDR3 coding sequence is TGCGCCAGCAGCCAAGACCGGACAGGGGGCCAGGGCACTGAAGCTTTCTTT. The rearrangement joins TRBV4-3 to TRBJ1-1, with TRBD1 matching over 11 bases. After removal of 0 bases from V and 4 bases from J, the junction contained 7 bases not matched to a gene. Per the germline V gene, CDR1 is LGHNA and CDR2 is YSLEER. This CDR3 has 17 residues.

The chain combines TRBV30 with TRBJ2-1; 8 bases map to TRBD2. CDR1 and CDR2 from the germline V gene are GTSNPN and SVGIG (reference sequence). CDR3 length: 14 amino acids. The trim removed 2 bases at V and 5 bases at J, leaving 5 bases unmatched. The CDR3 is CAWSSLAGNNEQFF. CDR3 DNA sequence: TGTGCCTGGAGTTCGCTAGCGGGTAACAATGAGCAGTTCTTC. Full variable domain (rest looked up from reference TRBV30 and TRBJ2-1): SQTIHQWPATLVQPVGSPLSLECTVEGTSNPNLYWYRQAAGRGLQLLFYSVGIGQISSEVPQNLSASRPQDRQFILSSKKLLLSDSGFYLCAWSSLAGNNEQFFGPGTRLTVL.

The rearrangement uses TRBV4-3 and TRBJ1-2; unclear D gene. CDR1 and CDR2 from the germline V gene are LGHNA and YSLEER. This CDR3 region has 15 residues. V shed 0 bases and J shed 2 bases, with 10 bases lying between them. The CDR3 here is CASSQDSTANYGYTF. The CDR3 DNA reads as TGCGCCAGCAGCCAAGATTCCACGGCAAACTATGGCTACACCTTC.

This chain uses TRBV4-3 with TRBJ2-7, with TRBD1 matching 7 bases. The ends lost 3 bases at V and 2 bases at J; junction bases unmatched: 4. The CDR3 covers 14 residues. The germline V gene has CDR1 LGHNA and CDR2 YSLEER. CDR3 bases: TGCGCCAGCAGCCAGGGCAGGGGGACCTACGAGCAGTACTTC. It translates to CASSQGRGTYEQYF.

V is TRBV6-5 and J is TRBJ2-1; D gene unclear. The germline V gene encodes CDR1 MNHEY and CDR2 SVGAGI. With 2 bases removed from V and 7 bases from J, the gap between germline ends came to 6 bases. The CDR3 consists of 12 residues. CDR3 in amino acids: CASSYPRNEQFF. For the CDR3, the DNA is TGTGCCAGCAGTTACCCCAGGAATGAGCAGTTCTTC.

The CDR3 DNA follows: TGTGCCAGCAGCCAAGAATCTAGGCAGTGGGGAGAGACCCAGTACTTC. Translated: CASSQESRQWGETQYF. J is TRBJ2-5 and V is TRBV14; no clear D gene. Germline V lookup: CDR1 SGHDN, CDR2 FVKESK. Trimming removed 0 bases from V and 4 bases from J, with 15 bases in between. The CDR3 covers 16 residues. Combining the CDR3 with reference TRBV14 and TRBJ2-5 gives the whole variable domain EAGVTQFPSHSVIEKGQTVTLRCDPISGHDNLYWYRRVMGKEIKFLLHFVKESKQDESGMPNNRFLAERTGGTYSTLKVQPAELEDSGVYFCASSQESRQWGETQYFGPGTRLLVL.

The gene calls are TRBV28 and TRBJ2-2; D is unclear. The CDR3 spans 15 residues. The ends were cut back, 1 base at V and 7 bases at J, with 13 bases in the middle. Germline loops: CDR1 MDHEN, CDR2 SYDVKM. For the CDR3, the DNA is TGTGCCAGCAGTTTATACTCAGCGAAGGTCGGGGAGCTGTTTTTT. This gives the protein CASSLYSAKVGELFF.

This clone appeared once. This chain links TRBV25-1 with TRBJ1-1; D is uncertain. Deletions cut 0 bases from V and 0 bases from J, with 14 bases between. The CDR3 contains 17 residues. From germline, CDR1 is MGHDK and CDR2 SYGVNS. The chain's CDR3 is CASSEYKGVPLNTEAFF. CDR3 DNA: TGTGCCAGCAGTGAATATAAGGGAGTTCCATTGAACACTGAAGCTTTCTTT.

The rearrangement joins TRBV5-4 to TRBJ2-1; perhaps D is TRBD1 or TRBD2 (5 bases each). Trimming removed 2 bases at V and 9 bases at J, with 12 bases between. The CDR3 is 13 residues long. Germline CDR1 reads SGHNT; CDR2 reads YYREEE (reference sequence). This chain's CDR3 is CASSFHGAGEQFF. The CDR3 coding sequence is TGTGCCAGCAGCTTTCATGGGGCGGGTGAGCAGTTCTTC.

The CDR3 protein is CAWSVDRNTDTQYF. CDR3 coding DNA: TGTGCCTGGAGTGTAGACAGAAACACAGATACGCAGTATTTT. The chain couples TRBV30 to TRBJ2-3, with D maybe TRBD1 (5 bases). V lost 0 bases and J lost 2, with 9 bases in between. The germline CDR1 and CDR2 sequences are GTSNPN and SVGIG (reference sequence). This CDR3 is 14 amino acids long.

The gene calls are TRBV27 and TRBJ2-1; 10 bases map to TRBD2. The germline gives CDR1 MNHEY, CDR2 SMNVEV (reference sequence). CDR3 size: 14 residues. V shed 3 bases and J 7 bases; nucleotides not matched to a gene: 3. CDR3 bases: TGTGCCAGCAGTTTCGGGACTAGCGTTAATGAGCAGTTCTTC. It is translated as CASSFGTSVNEQFF.

The chain combines TRBV19 with TRBJ1-3; no clear D. Trimming cost V 3 bases and J 0 bases, with 9 bases left between them. Germline V gene sequence: CDR1 LNHDA, CDR2 SQIVND (reference sequence). The CDR3 is made up of 15 amino acids. CDR3 nucleotide sequence: TGTGCCAGTAGTATCGGTCTGCTCTCTGGAAACACCATATATTTT. Residues: CASSIGLLSGNTIYF.

This CDR3 is CASSQGLVEETQYF. CDR3 DNA: TGCGCCAGCAGCCAAGGTTTAGTTGAAGAGACCCAGTACTTC. This chain links TRBV4-3 with TRBJ2-5, with D uncertain. The CDR3 is 14 amino acids. Germline CDR1 is LGHNA and CDR2 is YSLEER. V dropped 1 base and J dropped 3 bases, with 9 bases sitting between them.

V usage is TRBV15 and J usage is TRBJ2-3; D might be TRBD2 (6 bases). The CDR3 covers 14 residues. The V gene lost 5 bases and the J gene lost 1 base, with 10 bases spanning the gap. CDR1 and CDR2 from the germline V gene are LNHNV and YYDKDF (reference sequence). CDR3 coding DNA: TGTGCCACCAGCGGACTACAGGGCACAGATACGCAGTATTTT. Its translation: CATSGLQGTDTQYF. The variable domain in full, completed from reference TRBV15 and TRBJ2-3, reads DAMVIQNPRYQVTQFGKPVTLSCSQTLNHNVMYWYQQKSSQAPKLLFHYYDKDFNNEADTPDNFQSRRPNTSFCFLDIRSPGLGDTAMYLCATSGLQGTDTQYFGPGTRLTVL.

The chain carries TRBV28 and TRBJ2-5; D is unresolved. Germline V CDR1 and CDR2: MDHEN, SYDVKM. The V and J ends lost 3 bases and 7 bases respectively, with 15 bases between them. The CDR3 loop spans 14 amino acids. In nucleotides, the CDR3 is TGTGCCAGCAGTTTGATCAGTTATCTTGGGACCCAGTACTTC. Residues: CASSLISYLGTQYF.

This clone came up once. The chain carries TRBV7-6 and TRBJ2-7, with unresolved D. From germline, CDR1 is SGHVS and CDR2 FNYEAQ. This CDR3 is built from 20 residues. V shed 0 bases and J shed 0 bases, with 24 bases lying between them. CDR3 bases: TGTGCCAGCAGCTTAGCGCAAGGAGACCGACCTACCCACTACTCCTACGAGCAGTACTTC. It specifies CASSLAQGDRPTHYSYEQYF.

This rearrangement joins TRBV4-3 to TRBJ2-1, with TRBD2 identical over 7 bases. Germline V lookup: CDR1 LGHNA, CDR2 YSLEER. This CDR3 is built from 16 residues. Trimming at V came to 2 bases and at J to 8 bases, leaving 12 bases not matched to a gene. The CDR3 here is CASSQSFGTTVHEQFF. CDR3 nucleotide sequence: TGCGCCAGCAGCCAATCGTTCGGGACTACCGTCCATGAGCAGTTCTTC.

V gene TRBV28 combines with J gene TRBJ1-2; 8 nucleotides agree with TRBD1. J was trimmed by 4 bases and V by 7 bases; bases with no gene match: 17. Germline CDR1 and CDR2: MDHEN and SYDVKM. The CDR3 has 17 residues. This CDR3 is CASNPRIRRTGTYGYTF. The DNA of the CDR3 is TGTGCCAGCAACCCCAGGATCCGACGGACAGGGACCTATGGCTACACCTTC.

This chain connects TRBV29-1 to TRBJ1-2, with 10 bases matching TRBD1. Germline CDR1 is SQVTM and CDR2 is ANQGSEA. Germline trimming cut 2 bases from V and 0 bases from J; bases unmatched to any gene: 6. The CDR3 extends over 16 amino acids. The CDR3 DNA reads TGCAGCGTTGAAATTTGGACAGGGGGGCCTAACTATGGCTACACCTTC. It codes for CSVEIWTGGPNYGYTF. Supplemented by reference TRBV29-1 and TRBJ1-2, the full variable domain reads SAVISQKPSRDICQRGTSLTIQCQVDSQVTMMFWYRQQPGQSLTLIATANQGSEATYESGFVIDKFPISRPNLTFSTLTVSNMSPEDSSIYLCSVEIWTGGPNYGYTFGSGTRLTVV.

The chain is built from TRBV7-6 and TRBJ2-3; 7 nucleotides agree with TRBD2. Trimming cost V 0 bases and J 3 bases; bases outside gene matches: 0. The germline gives CDR1 SGHVS, CDR2 FNYEAQ. The CDR3 covers 14 residues. The CDR3 loop reads CASSLARGTDTQYF. The DNA of the CDR3 is TGTGCCAGCAGCTTAGCGCGGGGGACAGATACGCAGTATTTT.

V and J are TRBV30 and TRBJ2-7; a weak D match, TRBD2 (6 bases). The length of the CDR3 is 11 residues. Trimming pared 2 bases from V and 6 bases from J, leaving 8 bases between. CDR1 and CDR2 (germline): GTSNPN, SVGIG (reference sequence). DNA of the CDR3: TGTGCCTGGAGTCCCGGGAGCGAGCAGTACTTC. Its translation: CAWSPGSEQYF.

The chain joins TRBV9 to TRBJ2-2; D might be TRBD1 (6 bases). With 2 bases removed from V and 8 bases from J, the gap between germline ends came to 13 bases. This CDR3 comprises 14 residues. Germline CDR1 and CDR2: SGDLS and YYNGEE. The CDR3 reads CASSVGIGGGELFF. The CDR3 bases are TGTGCCAGCAGCGTGGGAATAGGGGGAGGGGAGCTGTTTTTT.

In regard to this clone: The same CDR3 also results from other DNA sequences found in this sample. V and J are TRBV19 and TRBJ2-7; 8 bases fit TRBD1. Trimming cost V 1 base and J 4 bases; bases outside gene matches: 0. The CDR3 sequence is 13 residues long. Per the germline V gene, CDR1 is LNHDA and CDR2 is SQIVND (reference sequence). The chain's CDR3 is CASSIGQGYEQYF. In nucleotides, the CDR3 is TGTGCCAGTAGTATAGGACAGGGGTACGAGCAGTACTTC.

The V call is TRBV5-1, the J call TRBJ2-7, with 7 bases fitting TRBD1. CDR1 is SGHRS and CDR2 is YFSETQ in the germline V gene. Losses at the gene ends were 5 bases for V and 6 bases for J; bases not matched to a gene: 8. The CDR3 extends over 13 amino acids. The CDR3 loop reads CASRGTVGTEQYF. The CDR3, as DNA: TGCGCCAGCAGAGGGACAGTAGGTACCGAGCAGTACTTC.

This sequence joins TRBV9 and TRBJ2-2; D is perhaps TRBD1 (6 bases). The ends were cut back, 3 bases at V and 5 bases at J, with 26 bases in the middle. Looked up from germline, CDR1 is SGDLS and CDR2 is YYNGEE. The CDR3 contains 19 residues. The CDR3 loop reads CASSGLLRGGRSRTGELFF. CDR3 in DNA: TGTGCCAGCAGCGGGTTACTCAGGGGCGGCCGAAGCAGAACCGGGGAGCTGTTTTTT.

V gene TRBV29-1 combines with J gene TRBJ2-7; a weak D match, TRBD1 (5 bases). From germline, CDR1 is SQVTM and CDR2 ANQGSEA. CDR3 size: 13 residues. Trimming shortened V by 4 bases and J by 6 bases, and 16 bases separated the two germline ends. CDR3 residues: CSVGIGDGPEQYF. The CDR3 DNA is TGCAGCGTTGGAATAGGGGATGGTCCCGAGCAGTACTTC.

The chain carries TRBV9 and TRBJ1-1, with TRBD1 identical over 8 bases. V shed 1 base, J shed 4 bases, and the junction held 18 bases outside the gene matches. CDR3 length: 19 amino acids. The germline gives CDR1 SGDLS, CDR2 YYNGEE. The CDR3 DNA follows: TGTGCCAGCAGCGTATTCCCCCGACAGGGGTATATCCAGGCCACTGAAGCTTTCTTT. Translated: CASSVFPRQGYIQATEAFF.

The gene calls are TRBV7-3 and TRBJ1-1; D is perhaps TRBD1 (6 bases). Per the germline V gene, CDR1 is SGHTA and CDR2 is FQGTGA. This CDR3 is built from 13 residues. V gave up 5 bases and J gave up 5 bases, with 12 bases separating them. CDR3 protein: CASSPPDRTEAFF. Written as DNA, the CDR3 is TGTGCCAGCAGCCCCCCGGACAGAACTGAAGCTTTCTTT.